Sequencing of this TCR beta chain was carried out in a study of neurological immune-mediated disorders. Study results and limitations: The most TCR clonal expansion was seen in HTLV-1-associated myelopathy, and the least was seen in multiple sclerosis, which fell below healthy controls.

This clonotype showed up many times. The antigen is unknown. The cDNA was generated through 5'RACE incorporating 10-nucleotide random UMIs. The authors obtained over 160 million TCR-beta sequences from 15-18 subjects per sequencing run. TCRdb processed the 5' RACE reads anew with MiXCR; each CDR3 protein has one entry. The repertoire has about 50,000 distinct CDR3 sequences, about 9.4% of them found once; the top ten carry roughly 5.3%. This CDR3 region has 15 residues. V lost 1 base to trimming and J lost 2 bases, with 12 bases between them. Germline CDR1 reads DFQATT; CDR2 reads SNEGSKA (reference sequence).

The V call is TRBV20-1, the J call TRBJ2-1; a weak D match, TRBD1 (6 bases). This sequence was found in a man in his 70s with HTLV-1-associated myelopathy (HAM/TSP). The sample comprised PBMCs. CDR3 sequence reads: CSARGTGLPYNEQFF. For the CDR3, the DNA is TGCAGTGCTAGAGGTACAGGGTTGCCCTACAATGAGCAGTTCTTC.